Following are 24 T cell receptor beta chains from one sample sequenced in a study of blood T cell repertoires in COVID-19. Profiling relied on immunoSEQ multiplex PCR, and the TCRdb table lists in-frame clones only, not all of them. The sample contains 76,000 or so clones, about four fifths of which appear only once. Material: peripheral blood. The receptors shown here come from a man aged 45 to 65 with acute or convalescent COVID-19.

The CDR3 DNA reads as TGTGCCAGCAGTAAACAGGGTAGTAACTATGGCTACACCTTC. This encodes CASSKQGSNYGYTF. The genes are TRBV6-5 and TRBJ1-2, with a tentative D call TRBD1 (6 bases). The CDR3 is 14 amino acids. Germline lookup yields CDR1 MNHEY and CDR2 SVGAGI. V was trimmed by 5 bases and J by 1 base, leaving 11 bases between them.

CDR3 in amino acids: CASRPGYF. In DNA, the CDR3 is TGTGCCAGCAGACCCGGGTACTTC. The rearrangement joins TRBV7-9 to TRBJ2-5; no reliable D call. V dropped 6 bases and J dropped 13 bases, with 6 bases sitting between them. This CDR3 region has 8 residues. Looked up from germline, CDR1 is SEHNR and CDR2 is FQNEAQ (reference sequence).

The V and J genes are TRBV29-1 and TRBJ1-1; the match to TRBD1 covers 8 bases. CDR1 and CDR2 (germline): SQVTM, ANQGSEA. The CDR3 runs to 15 residues. After removal of 3 bases from V and 4 bases from J, the junction contained 10 bases not matched to a gene. The chain's CDR3 is CSVEDRDRWLTEAFF. CDR3 bases: TGCAGCGTTGAGGACCGGGACAGGTGGCTCACTGAAGCTTTCTTT.

This clone was observed a single time. The chain joins TRBV9 to TRBJ1-3; D is perhaps TRBD1 (6 bases). The V and J ends lost 0 bases and 8 bases respectively, with 9 bases between them. The CDR3 is 13 residues long. Germline CDR1 SGDLS, CDR2 YYNGEE. The CDR3 is CASSVGEGDTIYF. In nucleotides, the CDR3 is TGTGCCAGCAGCGTAGGGGAGGGGGACACCATATATTTT.

The V call is TRBV2, the J call TRBJ2-1; 7 nucleotides line up with TRBD2. The CDR3 sequence is 13 residues long. With V trimmed by 7 bases and J by 4 bases, 4 bases remained unmatched. The germline V gene has CDR1 SNHLY and CDR2 FYNNEI. The CDR3 reads CASTGRQYNEQFF. DNA for the CDR3: TGTGCCAGCACCGGGAGGCAGTACAATGAGCAGTTCTTC.

V and J are TRBV15 and TRBJ1-2; 7 nucleotides align to TRBD1. Germline CDR1 is LNHNV and CDR2 is YYDKDF (reference sequence). The ends lost 5 bases at V and 5 bases at J; junction bases unmatched: 11. The CDR3 length is 15 residues. CDR3 sequence: CATSARDSHQYGYTF. CDR3 nucleotides: TGTGCCACCAGCGCAAGGGACAGCCATCAGTATGGCTACACCTTC.

V gene TRBV14 combines with J gene TRBJ2-1; 10 positions match TRBD1. The CDR3 loop spans 14 amino acids. J lost 7 bases, V lost 4 bases, and 4 bases had no gene match. Germline V CDR1 and CDR2: SGHDN, FVKESK. The CDR3 is CASSPLGQGNEQFF. The CDR3 bases are TGTGCCAGCAGCCCATTGGGACAGGGGAATGAGCAGTTCTTC.

The V gene is TRBV28, the J gene TRBJ1-5, with D maybe TRBD1 (5 bases). This CDR3 has 15 residues. Trimming removed 3 bases at V and 2 bases at J, with 11 bases between. In germline, CDR1 is MDHEN, CDR2 SYDVKM. DNA for the CDR3: TGTGCCAGCAGTTTCGAAGGGGCGGGCAATCAGCCCCAGCATTTT. It codes for CASSFEGAGNQPQHF.

The J gene is TRBJ1-3, the V gene TRBV4-3; 7 bases agree with TRBD1. Losses at the gene ends were 0 bases for V and 4 bases for J; bases not matched to a gene: 6. The CDR3 totals 16 residues. Looked up from germline, CDR1 is LGHNA and CDR2 is YSLEER. This chain's CDR3 is CASSQDILRGGNTIYF. The CDR3 DNA is TGCGCCAGCAGCCAAGATATTCTCAGGGGGGGAAACACCATATATTTT.

This chain uses TRBV18 with TRBJ1-3; 7 bases are a match to TRBD1. Germline CDR1 and CDR2: KGHSH and LQKENI. V lost 2 bases to trimming and J lost 4 bases; unmatched junction nucleotides: 5. The CDR3 has 15 amino acids. Here the CDR3 reads CASSPGTVYGNTIYF. Here the CDR3 DNA reads TGTGCCAGCTCACCAGGGACAGTCTACGGAAACACCATATATTTT.

In this sample, this clone turned up once. This chain uses TRBV6-4 with TRBJ1-2; maybe TRBD1 (5 bases). Germline CDR1 reads MRHNA; CDR2 reads SNTAGT. This CDR3 comprises 15 residues. Trimming removed 0 bases at V and 6 bases at J, with 14 bases between. The CDR3 here is CASSDSIWGTNGYTF. The DNA for the CDR3 is TGTGCCAGCAGTGACTCGATCTGGGGGACTAATGGCTACACCTTC.

The V gene is TRBV28, the J gene TRBJ1-3, with 7 bases identical to TRBD1. Germline CDR1 reads MDHEN; CDR2 reads SYDVKM. The CDR3 has 19 residues. Germline trimming cut 6 bases from V and 0 bases from J; bases unmatched to any gene: 17. DNA for the CDR3: TGTGCCAGCAGCCCCAAGTGGAGGGGGCCCTGGGTCTCTGGAAACACCATATATTTT. Translated, it gives CASSPKWRGPWVSGNTIYF.

This chain connects TRBV7-7 to TRBJ2-1; possibly TRBD2 for D (5 bases). This CDR3 is built from 16 residues. Per germline, CDR1 SSHAT and CDR2 FNYEAQ (reference sequence). V was cut by 1 base and J by 0 bases, with 10 bases left in between. The CDR3 DNA is TGTGCCAGCAGCTTAGAAGGAGCGGCCTCCTACAATGAGCAGTTCTTC. Its translation: CASSLEGAASYNEQFF. The full variable domain, completed using reference TRBV7-7 and TRBJ2-1, is GAGVSQSPRYKVTKRGQDVTLRCDPISSHATLYWYQQALGQGPEFLTYFNYEAQPDKSGLPSDRFSAERPEGSISTLTIQRTEQRDSAMYRCASSLEGAASYNEQFFGPGTRLTVL.

V and J are TRBV27 and TRBJ2-7; no reliable D call. The germline V gene encodes CDR1 MNHEY and CDR2 SMNVEV (reference sequence). V was pared by 10 bases and J by 0 bases, with 4 bases between. The CDR3 is made up of 10 amino acids. CDR3: CAMSSYEQYF. As DNA, the CDR3 is TGTGCCATGAGCTCCTACGAGCAGTACTTC.

The rearrangement joins TRBV21-1 to TRBJ2-2; the table's D gene call, TRBD1, was not cross checked with the DNA. TRBV21-1 is marked as a pseudogene. The CDR3 consists of 15 residues. The CDR3 nucleotides read TGTGCCAGCAGCAAAAACAGCCCACCCTCCGGGGAGCTGTTTTTT. It is translated as CASSKNSPPSGELFF.

CDR3 residues: CASTRGRTGELFF. In nucleotides, the CDR3 is TGCGCCAGCACCCGGGGTAGAACCGGGGAGCTGTTTTTT. The chain joins TRBV10-1 to TRBJ2-2; D may be TRBD2 (5 bases). This CDR3 region has 13 residues. Trimming left V 7 bases short and J 5 bases short, with 11 bases between. Germline CDR1 reads WNHNN; CDR2 reads SYGVQD (reference sequence).

The V and J genes are TRBV7-9 and TRBJ2-1; D unresolved. The CDR3 length is 13 residues. Germline V lookup: CDR1 SEHNR, CDR2 FQNEAQ (reference sequence). V was trimmed by 5 bases and J by 6 bases, leaving 11 bases between them. The CDR3 DNA reads TGTGCCAGCAGCGTCCTGACTGGCAATGAGCAGTTCTTC. Translating it yields CASSVLTGNEQFF.

The chain recombines TRBV11-2 with TRBJ2-7; TRBD1 might be the D (6 bases). The CDR3 is made up of 15 amino acids. V shed 4 bases and J shed 1 base, with 14 bases lying between them. Germline V gene data show CDR1 as SGHAT and CDR2 as FQNNGV. The CDR3 spells CASSSYRDRSYEQYF. Here the CDR3 DNA reads TGTGCCAGCAGCTCCTACAGGGACCGTTCCTACGAGCAGTACTTC.

This chain uses TRBV24-1 with TRBJ2-7; no definite D call. With 7 bases removed from V and 6 bases from J, the gap between germline ends came to 15 bases. Germline values: CDR1 KGHDR, CDR2 SFDVKD. The CDR3 runs to 13 residues. The DNA of the CDR3 is TGTGCCACCAGATCGGCGGCCGGCGGCGAGCAGTACTTC. Protein product: CATRSAAGGEQYF.

The V gene is TRBV18, the J gene TRBJ2-1; 14 bases map to TRBD2. The CDR3 sequence is 16 residues long. Germline V CDR1 and CDR2: KGHSH, LQKENI. Germline trimming cut 3 bases from V and 9 bases from J; bases unmatched to any gene: 7. CDR3 sequence reads: CASSPRGLAGVIEQFF. The CDR3 DNA is TGTGCCAGCTCACCCCGGGGACTAGCGGGAGTTATTGAGCAGTTCTTC.

This clone was seen only once. This chain connects TRBV5-1 to TRBJ2-5; 11 nucleotides agree with TRBD2. V shed 4 bases, J shed 5 bases, and the junction held 10 bases outside the gene matches. Germline V lookup: CDR1 SGHRS, CDR2 YFSETQ. This CDR3 has 16 residues. The CDR3 spells CASSRLLAGARETQYF. CDR3 sequence (DNA): TGCGCCAGCAGCCGCTTACTAGCGGGAGCTAGGGAGACCCAGTACTTC.

The V and J genes are TRBV19 and TRBJ2-7, with D tentatively TRBD1 (6 bases). The CDR3 is 16 amino acids. The germline CDR1 and CDR2 sequences are LNHDA and SQIVND (reference sequence). Trimming took 3 bases from V and 2 from J, leaving 17 bases between them. CDR3 in amino acids: CASSISRGGTPYEQYF. The CDR3 DNA sequence: TGTGCCAGTAGTATTTCAAGAGGGGGAACTCCCTACGAGCAGTACTTC.

The rearrangement links TRBV7-3 to TRBJ2-5; 9 positions match TRBD1. Losses at the gene ends were 4 bases for V and 5 bases for J; bases not matched to a gene: 8. The CDR3 loop spans 15 amino acids. Germline V gene sequence: CDR1 SGHTA, CDR2 FQGTGA. DNA of the CDR3: TGTGCCAGCAGCTCTACAGGGGGCGCTCGGGAGACCCAGTACTTC. Translation gives CASSSTGGARETQYF.

The J gene is TRBJ2-7, the V gene TRBV7-6, with 8 bases lining up with TRBD1. This CDR3 has 16 residues. Trimming at V came to 5 bases and at J to 3 bases, leaving 12 bases not matched to a gene. The germline CDR1 and CDR2 sequences are SGHVS and FNYEAQ. The CDR3 DNA reads as TGTGCCAGCAGCCCGAAAGGACAGGGAGGTTTCTACGAGCAGTACTTC. Protein: CASSPKGQGGFYEQYF.